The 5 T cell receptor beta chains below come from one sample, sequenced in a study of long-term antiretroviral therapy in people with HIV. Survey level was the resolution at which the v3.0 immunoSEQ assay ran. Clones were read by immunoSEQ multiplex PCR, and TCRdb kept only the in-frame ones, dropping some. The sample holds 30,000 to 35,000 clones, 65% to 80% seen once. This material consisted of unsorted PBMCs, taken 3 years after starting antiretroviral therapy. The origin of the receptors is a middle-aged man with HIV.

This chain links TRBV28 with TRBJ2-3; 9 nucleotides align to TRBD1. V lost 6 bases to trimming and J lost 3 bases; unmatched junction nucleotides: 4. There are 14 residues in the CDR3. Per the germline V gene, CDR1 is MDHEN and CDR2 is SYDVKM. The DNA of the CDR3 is TGTGCCAGCAGAGGGACAGGGCGGACAGATACGCAGTATTTT. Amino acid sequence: CASRGTGRTDTQYF.

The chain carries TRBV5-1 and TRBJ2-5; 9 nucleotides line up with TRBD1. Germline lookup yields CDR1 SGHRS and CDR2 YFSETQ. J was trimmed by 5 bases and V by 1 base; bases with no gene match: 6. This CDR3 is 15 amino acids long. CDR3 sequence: CASSLWGQGGETQYF. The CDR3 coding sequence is TGCGCCAGCAGCTTGTGGGGACAGGGAGGCGAGACCCAGTACTTC. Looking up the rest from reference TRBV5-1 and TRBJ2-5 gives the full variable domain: KAGVTQTPRYLIKTRGQQVTLSCSPISGHRSVSWYQQTPGQGLQFLFEYFSETQRNKGNFPGRFSGRQFSNSRSEMNVSTLELGDSALYLCASSLWGQGGETQYFGPGTRLLVL.

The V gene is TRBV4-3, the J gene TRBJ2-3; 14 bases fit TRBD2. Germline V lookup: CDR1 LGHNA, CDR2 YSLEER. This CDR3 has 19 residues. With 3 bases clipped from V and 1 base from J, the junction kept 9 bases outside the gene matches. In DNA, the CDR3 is TGCGCCAGCAGCCAGGCCGGGACTAGCGGGGGCCTTCGCACAGATACGCAGTATTTT. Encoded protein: CASSQAGTSGGLRTDTQYF.

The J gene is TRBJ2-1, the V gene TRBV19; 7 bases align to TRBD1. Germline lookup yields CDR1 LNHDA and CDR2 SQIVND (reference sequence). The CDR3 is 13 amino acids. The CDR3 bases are TGTGCAGCCGGGACAGAGATCTACAATGAGCAGTTCTTC. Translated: CAAGTEIYNEQFF.

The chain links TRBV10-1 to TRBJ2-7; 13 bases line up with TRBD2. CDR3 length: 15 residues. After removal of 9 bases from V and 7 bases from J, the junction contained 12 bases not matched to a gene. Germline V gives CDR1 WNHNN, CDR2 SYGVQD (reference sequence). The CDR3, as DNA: TGCGCCAGACCAACACCGGGGGGACTAGCGGGGGAGCAGTACTTC. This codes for CARPTPGGLAGEQYF.